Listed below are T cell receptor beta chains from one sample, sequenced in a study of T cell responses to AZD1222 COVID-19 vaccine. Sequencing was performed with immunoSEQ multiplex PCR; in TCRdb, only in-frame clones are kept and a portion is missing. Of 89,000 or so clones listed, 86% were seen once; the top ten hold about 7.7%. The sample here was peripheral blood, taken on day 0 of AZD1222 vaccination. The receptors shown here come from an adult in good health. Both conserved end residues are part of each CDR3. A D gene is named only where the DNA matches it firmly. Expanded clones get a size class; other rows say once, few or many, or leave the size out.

CDR3: CASSRTEMVGEAFF
DNA: TGTGCCAGCAGCCGAACCGAAATGGTAGGTGAAGCTTTCTTT
J: TRBJ1-1
size: -
D: -
V: TRBV7-9

CDR3: CASGVSGFVRADTQYF
DNA: TGTGCCAGCGGCGTGTCAGGTTTTGTTAGAGCAGATACGCAGTATTTT
J: TRBJ2-3
size: -
D: -
V: TRBV7-9

CDR3: CASSRLDRTNSPLHF
DNA: TGTGCCAGCAGCCGCCTCGACAGGACCAATTCACCCCTCCACTTT
J: TRBJ1-6
size: -
D: -
V: TRBV3-1/TRBV3-2

CDR3: CASSHWGQPGNTIYF
DNA: TGTGCCAGCAGCCATTGGGGACAGCCTGGAAACACCATATATTTT
J: TRBJ1-3
size: -
D: TRBD1
V: TRBV14

CDR3: CASSLTVGGRGYGYTF
DNA: TGTGCCAGCAGTTTAACCGTTGGGGGCAGGGGTTATGGCTACACCTTC
J: TRBJ1-2
size: few
D: -
V: TRBV28

CDR3: CATSAPLLNTGELFF
DNA: TGTGCCACCAGTGCCCCCCTTTTAAACACCGGGGAGCTGTTTTTT
J: TRBJ2-2
size: -
D: -
V: TRBV24-1

CDR3: CASSSLSGPRTDTQYF
DNA: TGTGCCAGCAGCTCCCTTAGCGGTCCCCGTACAGATACGCAGTATTTT
J: TRBJ2-3
size: -
D: -
V: TRBV7-2

CDR3: CASSFRQGLDYGYTF
DNA: TGTGCCAGCAGTTTTCGACAGGGTCTAGACTATGGCTACACCTTC
J: TRBJ1-2
size: -
D: TRBD1
V: TRBV28

CDR3: CASSIGGLAPLQETQYF
DNA: TGTGCCAGTAGTATCGGTGGACTAGCGCCTCTCCAAGAGACCCAGTACTTC
J: TRBJ2-5
size: -
D: TRBD2
V: TRBV19

CDR3: CASSLDVLTYEQYF
DNA: TGTGCCAGCAGCTTGGATGTACTAACCTACGAGCAGTACTTC
J: TRBJ2-7
size: -
D: -
V: TRBV5-4

CDR3: CASSDKAGENTDTQYF
DNA: TGTGCCAGCAGCGATAAAGCGGGAGAAAACACAGATACGCAGTATTTT
J: TRBJ2-3
size: few
D: TRBD2
V: TRBV7-8

CDR3: CASSLGSSVKFYEQYF
DNA: TGTGCCAGCAGCTTAGGTTCGTCAGTTAAGTTCTACGAGCAGTACTTC
J: TRBJ2-7
size: -
D: -
V: TRBV5-4

CDR3: CASSLVADLTYNEQFF
DNA: TGTGCCAGCAGCTTGGTAGCGGACCTTACATACAATGAGCAGTTCTTC
J: TRBJ2-1
size: -
D: -
V: TRBV7-2

CDR3: CSGWDQSTDTQYF
DNA: TGCAGCGGGTGGGACCAAAGCACAGATACGCAGTATTTT
J: TRBJ2-3
size: -
D: -
V: TRBV29-1

CDR3: CASSGTSGYNEQFF
DNA: TGTGCCAGTAGTGGGACTAGCGGTTACAATGAGCAGTTCTTC
J: TRBJ2-1
size: -
D: TRBD2
V: TRBV19

CDR3: CATSRDRGSGIQPQHF
DNA: TGTGCCACCAGCAGAGATCGGGGGTCGGGGATCCAGCCCCAGCATTTT
J: TRBJ1-5
size: -
D: -
V: TRBV15

CDR3: CASSLWGSGANVLTF
DNA: TGTGCCAGCAGTTTATGGGGGAGTGGGGCCAACGTCCTGACTTTC
J: TRBJ2-6
size: once
D: -
V: TRBV27

CDR3: CASSLVAQNTGELFF
DNA: TGTGCCAGCAGCTTAGTGGCCCAGAACACCGGGGAGCTGTTTTTT
J: TRBJ2-2
size: -
D: -
V: TRBV7-8

CDR3: CATTGREGGGSYYEQYF
DNA: TGTGCCACCACGGGGAGGGAGGGAGGAGGTTCGTACTACGAGCAGTACTTC
J: TRBJ2-7
size: once
D: TRBD2
V: TRBV25-1

CDR3: CASGWPATNEKLFF
DNA: TGTGCCAGCGGCTGGCCAGCAACTAATGAAAAACTGTTTTTT
J: TRBJ1-4
size: -
D: -
V: TRBV27

CDR3: CASRPDRGRTDTQYF
DNA: TGTGCCAGCAGACCGGACAGGGGAAGGACAGATACGCAGTATTTT
J: TRBJ2-3
size: -
D: TRBD1
V: TRBV27

CDR3: CAISDYGTDGELFF
DNA: TGTGCCATCAGTGACTACGGGACAGACGGGGAGCTGTTTTTT
J: TRBJ2-2
size: -
D: TRBD1
V: TRBV10-3

CDR3: CATSDPDRVHEQFF
DNA: TGTGCCACCAGTGACCCCGACAGGGTCCATGAGCAGTTCTTC
J: TRBJ2-1
size: -
D: TRBD1
V: TRBV24-1

CDR3: CATDEGDEKLFF
DNA: TGTGCCACGGACGAGGGGGATGAAAAACTGTTTTTT
J: TRBJ1-4
size: -
D: -
V: TRBV28

CDR3: CASSQGQGQQPQHF
DNA: TGTGCCAGCAGCCAAGGACAGGGTCAACAGCCCCAGCATTTT
J: TRBJ1-5
size: medium-sized
D: TRBD1
V: TRBV3-1/TRBV3-2

CDR3: CASSWDRALTYEQYF
DNA: TGTGCCAGCAGCTGGGACAGGGCCTTAACCTACGAGCAGTACTTC
J: TRBJ2-7
size: -
D: TRBD1
V: TRBV11-3

CDR3: CASSLAAAGEQPQHF
DNA: TGTGCCAGCAGCTTAGCCGCAGCAGGGGAACAGCCCCAGCATTTT
J: TRBJ1-5
size: -
D: -
V: TRBV7-2

CDR3: CASSTDRLAGGDEQYF
DNA: TGTGCCAGTAGTACGGACCGACTAGCGGGAGGGGACGAGCAGTACTTC
J: TRBJ2-7
size: -
D: TRBD2
V: TRBV19

CDR3: CASSDSNGRVPCEQYF
DNA: TGTGCCAGCAGTGACTCGAATGGCAGGGTACCGTGCGAGCAGTACTTC
J: TRBJ2-7
size: -
D: -
V: TRBV6-4

CDR3: CASSLAQDGGNTIYF
DNA: TGTGCCAGCAGCTTGGCTCAGGACGGTGGAAACACCATATATTTT
J: TRBJ1-3
size: once
D: -
V: TRBV5-4

CDR3: CASRGGGNYGYTF
DNA: TGTGCCAGCAGAGGGGGAGGGAACTATGGCTACACCTTC
J: TRBJ1-2
size: -
D: -
V: TRBV5-4

CDR3: CASSFGGVPAGMGGRYQPQHF
DNA: TGTGCCAGCAGTTTCGGAGGGGTGCCCGCCGGGATGGGGGGTAGATATCAGCCCCAGCATTTT
J: TRBJ1-5
size: -
D: -
V: TRBV28

CDR3: CASSEESTGLETQYF
DNA: TGTGCCAGCAGTGAAGAGTCGACTGGGCTCGAGACCCAGTACTTC
J: TRBJ2-5
size: -
D: -
V: TRBV6-1